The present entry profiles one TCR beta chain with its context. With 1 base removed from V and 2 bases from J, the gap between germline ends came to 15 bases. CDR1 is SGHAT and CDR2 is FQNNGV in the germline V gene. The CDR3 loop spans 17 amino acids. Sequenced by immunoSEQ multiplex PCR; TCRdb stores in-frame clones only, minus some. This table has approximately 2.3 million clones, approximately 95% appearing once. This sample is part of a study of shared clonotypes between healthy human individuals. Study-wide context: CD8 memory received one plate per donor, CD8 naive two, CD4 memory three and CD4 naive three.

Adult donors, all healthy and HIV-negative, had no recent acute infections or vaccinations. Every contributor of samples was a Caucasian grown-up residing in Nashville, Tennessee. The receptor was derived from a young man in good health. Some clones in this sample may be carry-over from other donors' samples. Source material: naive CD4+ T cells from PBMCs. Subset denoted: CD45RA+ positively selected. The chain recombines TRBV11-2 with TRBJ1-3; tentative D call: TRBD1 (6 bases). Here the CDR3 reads CASSLGFNREAGNTIYF. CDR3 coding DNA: TGTGCCAGCAGCTTAGGGTTTAACAGGGAGGCTGGAAACACCATATATTTT.